This T cell receptor beta chain comes out of a study of blood T cell repertoires in COVID-19 (dated by TCRdb to 2020 to 2022). About the investigation overall: Samples from collaborators originated in the United States, Italy and Spain and spanned both the acute and convalescent phases of COVID-19. The dataset comprised deeply sampled blood TCRbeta repertoires from subjects exposed to, actively infected with, or recovered from COVID-19. The material from the prospective study consisted of cDNA or gDNA derived from T cells, B-cell-depleted T cells, or PBMCs. The repertoires were released in a freely available public database intended as a resource for research on the immune response to SARS-CoV-2. The sample metadata nearly always contained a de-identified subject ID, COVID-19 status, age in years and sex. Where available, HLA class I and class II types were obtained from metadata supplied by the sample provider rather than from assay-based typing. Samples were obtained from the ongoing ImmuneRACE study (first 160 participants) and from some 1,200 subjects provided by 6 global collaborators.

Collaborating institutions collected whole blood in K2EDTA tubes following their own protocols. For TCRbeta analysis, collaborators shipped samples as frozen whole blood, isolated PBMCs, or DNA extracted from either of those sample types. General conclusions and limits of the study: Clinical and demographic metadata were provided uncurated, with the amount varying by source and participant.

As to this clone: Its antigen is unknown. No base qualities exist here, and no much larger clone lies one base off it.

TCRbeta CDR3 regions were amplified from genomic DNA by means of the immunoSEQ Assay, a bias-controlled multiplex PCR. Turning to the authors' computational methods: Nucleated cell counts per sample were estimated from amplification of reference gene primers within the assay. To quantify the absolute abundance of each unique TCRbeta CDR3 rearrangement, sequence reads were collapsed and filtered. For each sample, productive Simpson clonality was calculated as the square root of Simpson's diversity index over productive rearrangements. Not all clones reach the TCRdb copy of this immuneACCESS table, which keeps in-frame sequences only. Checked studies attribute under half of the gap to unresolved V genes and leave the rest unexplained. V and J calls and clone size follow that table, whereas D and trimming were derived from the DNA. The sample has about 150,000 clones on record, just under 85% of them singletons. The ten top clones hold nearly 3% of the sample.

The CDR3 runs 15 amino acids, cysteine and phenylalanine included. Here the CDR3 DNA is all that survives: 45 bases in frame from base 1. V is shortened by 4 bases, J by 7 bases, and the region joining them spans 17 bases. Per the germline V gene, KGHSH is the CDR1 and LQKENI is the CDR2. The sequenced sample consisted of peripheral blood. The clonotype was recovered from a woman aged 40-49 years with active or convalescent COVID-19. The rearrangement combines TRBV18 with TRBJ2-1, with a tentative D gene TRBD2 over 6 matching bases. The nucleotide sequence reads as follows: TGTGCCAGCTCACTTGGGGGGAATGGACGGAATGAGCAGTTCTTC. It specifies CASSLGGNGRNEQFF.